This record concerns one T cell receptor beta chain sequence. Measured with immunoSEQ multiplex PCR; TCRdb has only the in-frame clones, and not every one. The data hold about 530,000 clones, with roughly 95% observed a single time. This sample is part of a study of shared clonotypes between healthy human individuals. The germline CDR1 and CDR2 sequences are WNHNN and SYGVQD (reference sequence). This CDR3 region has 12 residues. With 7 bases removed from V and 6 bases from J, the gap between germline ends came to 13 bases. The genes are TRBV10-1 and TRBJ2-7; D unclear. This sequence was found in a woman younger than 45 in good health. Sequenced sample: naive CD4+ T cells sorted from blood. The subset was: CD45RA+ positively selected. The CDR3 here is CASTGGTGEQYF. CDR3 coding DNA: TGCGCCAGCACCGGTGGCACCGGCGAGCAGTACTTC.